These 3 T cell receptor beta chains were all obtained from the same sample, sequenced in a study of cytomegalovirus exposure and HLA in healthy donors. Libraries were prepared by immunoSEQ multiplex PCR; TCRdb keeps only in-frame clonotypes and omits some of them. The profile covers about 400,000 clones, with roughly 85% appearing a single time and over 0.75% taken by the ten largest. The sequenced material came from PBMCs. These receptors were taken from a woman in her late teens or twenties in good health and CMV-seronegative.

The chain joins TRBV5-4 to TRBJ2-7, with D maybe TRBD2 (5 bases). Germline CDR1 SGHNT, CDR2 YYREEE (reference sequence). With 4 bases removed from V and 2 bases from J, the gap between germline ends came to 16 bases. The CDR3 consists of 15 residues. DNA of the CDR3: TGTGCCAGCAGCCCCAGCGGAAGCTTTACCTACGAGCAGTACTTC. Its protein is CASSPSGSFTYEQYF.

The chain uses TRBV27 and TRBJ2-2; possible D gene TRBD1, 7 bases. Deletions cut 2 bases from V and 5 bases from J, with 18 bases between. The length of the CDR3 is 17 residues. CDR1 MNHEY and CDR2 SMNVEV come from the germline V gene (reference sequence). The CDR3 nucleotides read TGTGCCAGCAGTTTACGTAGGAGCAGGGGGGATACCGGGGAGCTGTTTTTT. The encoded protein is CASSLRRSRGDTGELFF.

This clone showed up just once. CDR3 sequence (DNA): TGTGCCATCAGTGATACAGGGGCAGGGGGGAACTATGGCTACACCTTC. This sequence encodes CAISDTGAGGNYGYTF. V and J are TRBV10-3 and TRBJ1-2; TRBD1 aligns across 7 bases. After removal of 3 bases from V and 2 bases from J, the junction contained 9 bases not matched to a gene. Germline values: CDR1 ENHRY, CDR2 SYGVKD. The CDR3 loop spans 16 amino acids.